This T cell receptor beta chain was identified during a study of OX40 agonist ivuxolimab in advanced cancers. Turning to the study itself: Hepatocellular carcinoma, melanoma, renal cell or head and neck cancer affected the dose-escalation patients.

As concerns this clone: Antigen: not known.

Study findings and constraints: CD4+ and CD8+ blood T cells expanded clonally by week 6 at 0.1 to 3.0 mg/kg. CD8+ T cells (on average) carried more expanded clones than CD4+ T cells.

The data were produced by immunoSEQ multiplex PCR, yet TCRdb's version contains in-frame clones alone and is incomplete. The sample contains tens of thousands of clones, about 95% of which appear only once. The ends were cut back, 0 bases at V and 6 bases at J, with 6 bases in the middle. The CDR3 extends over 13 amino acids. Germline values: CDR1 PRHDT, CDR2 FYEKMQ (reference sequence). Sequenced material: CD4+ or CD8+ T cells sorted from blood, taken in a trial of the OX40 agonist ivuxolimab. This receptor was identified in an adult with an advanced solid tumor such as melanoma, head and neck, liver or kidney cancer. This chain connects TRBV13 to TRBJ2-1; D call uncertain. This chain's CDR3 is CASSLGQVNEQFF. As DNA, the CDR3 is TGTGCCAGCAGCTTAGGGCAGGTCAATGAGCAGTTCTTC. Filled out from reference TRBV13 and TRBJ2-1, the complete variable domain reads AAGVIQSPRHLIKEKRETATLKCYPIPRHDTVYWYQQGPGQDPQFLISFYEKMQSDKGSIPDRFSAQQFSDYHSELNMSSLELGDSALYFCASSLGQVNEQFFGPGTRLTVL.